The next 29 T cell receptor delta chains were all read from a single sample in a study of gamma-delta T cells after stem cell transplantation. With CATT, TCRdb re-called clones from the RT-PCR reads. The table lists some 2,600 delta-chain clones, around 17% of them singletons. Input material: gamma-delta T cells. These receptors were collected from a human donor. It is not recorded whose cells these are; they may come from a transplant donor.

Note on this clone: Just one base apart from a much larger clone, this may be a read error. The chain links TRDV2 to TRDJ1; TRDD3 matches 11 bases. TCRdb does not report a J gene; here it was assigned by matching the DNA to germline references. CDR3 length: 19 amino acids. Unmatched junction bases numbered 17, after V lost 3 bases and J lost 3 bases. The germline V gene encodes CDR1 GEAIGNYY and CDR2 EKD. The CDR3 loop is CACDFLTRMGDTGPDKLIF. The CDR3 coding sequence is TGTGCCTGTGACTTCCTTACTCGGATGGGGGATACGGGGCCCGATAAACTCATCTTT.

Comments on this clone: Being one base from a much bigger clone, this may be a read error. Other DNA sequences in this sample translate to the same CDR3. The chain couples TRDV2 to TRDJ1; D is possibly TRDD3 (5 bases). The CDR3 runs to 14 residues. The V end lost 3 bases, the J end lost 2 bases, and 12 bases lay between the germline ends. In germline, CDR1 is GEAIGNYY, CDR2 EKD. Here the CDR3 DNA reads TGTGCCTGTGACGTACTGGAGGATACCGATAAACTCATCTTT. Amino acids: CACDVLEDTDKLIF.

The genes are TRDV1 and TRDJ1; TRDD3 aligns across 12 bases. The ends lost 1 base at V and 0 bases at J; junction bases unmatched: 30. CDR1 and CDR2 from the germline V gene are TSWWSYY and QGS. The CDR3 has 26 amino acids. The CDR3 sequence is CALGEPSRTLLRFGTGGYPNTDKLIF. The CDR3 DNA reads as TGTGCTCTTGGGGAACCCTCCAGAACCCTCCTACGATTTGGTACTGGGGGATACCCCAACACCGATAAACTCATCTTT.

Sample share makes this clone medium-sized. The genes are TRDV1 and TRDJ2; 10 positions agree with TRDD3. The ends lost 2 bases at V and 6 bases at J; junction bases unmatched: 27. CDR3 length: 23 amino acids. Per the germline V gene, CDR1 is TSWWSYY and CDR2 is QGS. The DNA for the CDR3 is TGTGCTCTTGGGGAAGGGTGGGGACGTCCCGGGGGATACGTGAGGGGCCTGGCAGCACAACTCTTCTTT. Translation gives CALGEGWGRPGGYVRGLAAQLFF.

Only a few counts were recorded for this clone. Being one base from a much bigger clone, this may be a read error. The J gene is TRDJ2, the V gene TRDV2, with D maybe TRDD3 (6 bases). The CDR3 length is 16 residues. Germline values: CDR1 GEAIGNYY, CDR2 EKD. This CDR3 reads CARDNRCDTETAQLFF. In DNA form, the CDR3 reads TGTGCCCGTGACAACAGGTGTGATACGGAGACAGCACAACTCTTCTTT.

By frequency in the sample, this clone is medium-sized. This chain connects TRDV1 to TRDJ1, with TRDD3 matching over 7 bases. The CDR3 spans 20 residues. The germline V gene has CDR1 TSWWSYY and CDR2 QGS. Losses at the gene ends were 0 bases for V and 2 bases for J; bases not matched to a gene: 18. CDR3 loop: CALGELAGELLGWGTDKLIF. As DNA, the CDR3 is TGTGCTCTTGGGGAACTGGCCGGGGAATTACTGGGGTGGGGAACCGATAAACTCATCTTT.

The table lists this clone with a few counts. A much more abundant neighbour one base away suggests this may be a read error. J is TRDJ2 and V is TRDV2, with D perhaps being TRDD2 or TRDD3 (5 bases each). The CDR3 runs 18 residues. The germline V gene has CDR1 GEAIGNYY and CDR2 EKD. The CDR3 loop reads CACDTVIGIPSLAAQLFF. The CDR3, as DNA: TGTGCCTGTGACACGGTCATTGGGATTCCTTCTTTGGCAGCACAACTCTTCTTT.

J is TRDJ1 and V is TRDV3, with 13 bases aligning to TRDD3. The J gene, not given by TCRdb, was assigned here from a germline match of the nucleotide sequence. The V segment lost 3 bases and the J segment 2 bases; nucleotides outside the gene matches: 24. Per germline, CDR1 TVYSNPD and CDR2 GDNSRS (reference sequence). The CDR3 has 21 amino acids. In DNA, the CDR3 is TGTGCCTTCGGTTTCCACCGCACTGGGGGATACGCAATTAGGGAAACCGATAAACTCATCTTT. Amino acids: CAFGFHRTGGYAIRETDKLIF. Full variable domain (missing parts from reference TRDV3 and TRDJ1): CDKVTQSSPDQTVASGSEVVLLCTYDTVYSNPDLFWYRIRPDYSFQFVFYGDNSRSEGADFTQGRFSVKHILTQKAFHLVISPVRTEDSATYYCAFGFHRTGGYAIRETDKLIFGKGTRVTVEP.

The CDR3 reads CACDTSAAGVPISCDTRQMFF. Here the CDR3 DNA reads TGTGCCTGTGACACCAGCGCTGCTGGGGTTCCAATCTCCTGTGACACCCGACAGATGTTTTTC. No V gene call is available, although the J gene is TRDJ3; TRDD3 is taken as the D call from the table, unchecked against the DNA. The CDR3 is 21 amino acids.

This clone has a handful of counts. One base away lies a much larger clone, so this may be a sequencing read error. The chain carries TRDV2 and TRDJ3, with 7 positions matching TRDD3. This CDR3 contains 17 residues. Germline CDR1 GEAIGNYY, CDR2 EKD. The CDR3 loop is CACDTMGDSWDTRQTFF. The CDR3 nucleotides read TGTGCCTGTGACACGATGGGGGACTCCTGGGACACCCGACAGACGTTTTTC.

A word on this clone: A much larger clone lies a single base off, so this may be a read error. This sequence joins TRDV2 and TRDJ3; 7 nucleotides agree with TRDD3. With 3 bases clipped from V and 0 bases from J, the junction kept 13 bases outside the gene matches. This CDR3 has 20 residues. The germline gives CDR1 GEAIGNYY, CDR2 EKD. CDR3 residues: CACDASGGHLSSWDTRQMFF. As DNA, the CDR3 is TGTGCCTGTGACGCCTCTGGGGGGCACCTTAGCTCCTGGGACACCCGACAGATGTTTTTC.

This clone occurred a few times. The chain joins TRDV1 to TRDJ1, with D perhaps TRDD3 (5 bases). V shed 0 bases and J shed 2 bases, with 19 bases lying between them. Germline V CDR1 and CDR2: TSWWSYY, QGS. The CDR3 length is 18 residues. The CDR3 DNA reads TGTGCTCTTGGGGAACTAGGCAGTACGGGGAGGGATACCGATAAACTCATCTTT. This gives the protein CALGELGSTGRDTDKLIF.

Judged by abundance, this clone is medium-sized. The rearrangement joins TRDV1 to TRDJ1; TRDD3 agrees at 11 bases. The CDR3 length is 25 residues. Germline values: CDR1 TSWWSYY, CDR2 QGS. V shed 5 bases, J shed 0 bases, and the junction held 32 bases outside the gene matches. CDR3 nucleotides: TGTGCTCTTGGGAGAGGGAGAGTTCCCACCCTTCCGAGCTGGGGGATACAGCGGTACACCGATAAACTCATCTTT. Residues: CALGRGRVPTLPSWGIQRYTDKLIF.

To note about this clone: This may arise from a read error, as a much more abundant clone is one base away. The chain uses TRDV1 and TRDJ1, with TRDD3 matching over 7 bases. The J gene, not given by TCRdb, was assigned here from a germline match of the nucleotide sequence. V shed 2 bases, J shed 1 base, and the junction held 13 bases outside the gene matches. The CDR3 is 18 amino acids. Germline loops: CDR1 TSWWSYY, CDR2 QGS. The CDR3 here is CALGEMHFMGITTDKLIF. CDR3 nucleotide sequence: TGTGCTCTTGGGGAAATGCACTTTATGGGGATAACCACCGATAAACTCATCTTT.

The chain combines TRDV2 with TRDJ2, with D perhaps matching TRDD3 (6 bases). V lost 1 base and J lost 4, with 21 bases in between. Germline-derived CDR1 and CDR2 are GEAIGNYY and EKD. The CDR3 consists of 18 residues. DNA of the CDR3: TGTGCCTGTGACACGCGGTGGGGGCTCCCTGCTTGGACAGCACAACTCTTCTTT. It is translated as CACDTRWGLPAWTAQLFF.

The CDR3 sequence: CALGGQEGPPAMGLGYTDKLIF. The CDR3 coding sequence is TGTGCTCTTGGGGGACAGGAGGGTCCACCAGCTATGGGCCTGGGGTACACCGATAAACTCATCTTT. The genes are TRDV1 and TRDJ1, with D possibly matching TRDD3 (6 bases). Trimming pared 4 bases from V and 0 bases from J, leaving 33 bases between. Germline V gene data show CDR1 as TSWWSYY and CDR2 as QGS. There are 22 residues in the CDR3.

This clone came up a few times. The CDR3 nucleotides read TGTGCTCTTGGGGAACAGCCCGTTGAACGTGGCCAATCGGGGGATACAGGGGACCATATCGATAAACTCATCTTT. Its protein product is CALGEQPVERGQSGDTGDHIDKLIF. This chain uses TRDV1 with TRDJ1, with 9 nucleotides matching TRDD3. The CDR3 is made up of 25 amino acids. Germline CDR1 and CDR2: TSWWSYY and QGS. The V gene end was trimmed by 1 base and the J gene end by 4 bases; junction bases not matched to a gene: 34.

This clone showed up just a few times. With a far larger clone one base away, a read error is the likely cause. This rearrangement joins TRDV2 to TRDJ2, with D possibly TRDD3 on 6 matching bases. The germline CDR1 and CDR2 sequences are GEAIGNYY and EKD. The CDR3 sequence is 16 residues long. Trimming removed 5 bases at V and 4 bases at J, with 19 bases between. DNA for the CDR3: TGTGCCTGTGGCAACAGGTGTGATACGGAGACAGCACAACTCTTCTTT. Translating gives CACGNRCDTETAQLFF.

This clone was recorded a few times. One base away lies a much larger clone, so this may be a sequencing read error. The chain recombines TRDV2 with TRDJ3, with TRDD3 identical over 10 bases. The CDR3 is 17 residues long. CDR1 and CDR2 from the germline V gene are GEAIGNYY and EKD. The CDR3 region has the DNA TGTGCCTGTGACCGACTGGGGGATGACTGGGGCACCCGACAGATGTTTTTC. This translates into CACDRLGDDWGTRQMFF.

In regard to this clone: Other DNA sequences from this sample encode an identical CDR3 as well. The chain couples TRDV1 to TRDJ1; 12 nucleotides agree with TRDD3. The CDR3 totals 23 residues. Trimming removed 4 bases from V and 4 bases from J; junction bases left unmatched: 28. CDR1 is TSWWSYY and CDR2 is QGS in the germline V gene. The CDR3 loop is CALGAKRPSPYWGIPAPDDKLIF. DNA for the CDR3: TGTGCTCTTGGGGCCAAACGGCCTTCCCCGTACTGGGGGATACCGGCCCCCGACGATAAACTCATCTTT.

Judged by abundance, this clone is large. The rearrangement links TRDV2 to TRDJ3; D is possibly TRDD3 (6 bases). CDR3 length equals 17 residues. CDR1 and CDR2 from the germline V gene are GEAIGNYY and EKD. V was shortened by 2 bases and J by 0 bases, with 10 bases between the two germline ends. CDR3 bases: TGTGCCTGTGACAGTACTGGGAGCTCCTGGGACACCCGACAGATGTTTTTC. Protein product: CACDSTGSSWDTRQMFF.

This clone is deemed medium-sized. The V call is TRDV1, the J call TRDJ1, with 7 positions matching TRDD3. Germline CDR1 is TSWWSYY and CDR2 is QGS. The V segment lost 1 base and the J segment 0 bases; nucleotides outside the gene matches: 20. The CDR3 runs 21 residues. CDR3 sequence: CALGEPSLLSGLGGYTDKLIF. The CDR3, as DNA: TGTGCTCTTGGGGAACCATCCCTCCTATCCGGGTTGGGGGGATACACCGATAAACTCATCTTT.

Of note for this clone: Germline and junction disagree at one end, which may indicate a read error. This same CDR3 is encoded by further DNA sequences in the sample. The V call is TRDV2, the J call TRDJ1; 7 bases fit TRDD3. CDR3 length: 21 residues. Looked up from germline, CDR1 is GEAIGNYY and CDR2 is EKD. CDR3 nucleotide sequence: TGTGCCTGTGACACCGTGCCCTACAATACTGGGGAGTCACCGTACACCGACAAACTCATCTTT. It translates to CACDTVPYNTGESPYTDKLIF.

In this sample, this clone turned up a few times. A much larger clone lies one base from this, so it may be a read error. The rearrangement joins TRDV2 to TRDJ3; 10 bases are a match to TRDD3. The germline CDR1 and CDR2 sequences are GEAIGNYY and EKD. With 3 bases clipped from V and 3 bases from J, the junction kept 4 bases outside the gene matches. This CDR3 contains 17 residues. For the CDR3, the DNA is TGTGCCTGTGACCTACTGGGGGATGACTGGGACACCCGACAGATGTTTTTC. Protein sequence: CACDLLGDDWDTRQMFF.

This clone was seen a handful of times. A much larger clone differs by one base, so this may be a read error. Other DNA sequences in this specimen translate into the identical CDR3. The chain combines TRDV2 with TRDJ3; 9 positions match TRDD3. There are 22 residues in the CDR3. Germline CDR1 and CDR2: GEAIGNYY and EKD. CDR3: CACDTVGRGYARSSWDTRQMFF. The CDR3 nucleotides are TGTGCCTGTGACACCGTTGGGAGGGGATACGCGCGTAGCTCCTGGGACACCCGACAGATGTTCTTC.

The called J gene is TRDJ3, whereas the V gene has no call; TRDD3, the D gene given by the table, was not confirmed from the DNA. The CDR3 contains 22 residues. The CDR3 sequence is CACDTRVRRLGSSSWDTRQMFF. CDR3 coding DNA: TGTGCCTGTGACACGCGTGTGAGGCGACTGGGGTCCAGCTCCTGGGACACCCGACAGATGTTTTTC.

This clone was observed a few times. An end of the junction does not agree with germline; a read error may underlie this. The chain employs TRDV2 and TRDJ3, with 9 bases matching TRDD3. This CDR3 has 22 residues. The germline gives CDR1 GEAIGNYY, CDR2 EKD. The CDR3 spells CACDTVGRGYALSSWDTQQMFF. CDR3 DNA: TGTGCCTGTGACACCGTTGGGAGGGGATACGCGCTTAGCTCCTGGGACACCCAACAGATGTTTTTC.

The rearrangement links TRDV3 to TRDJ1, with D possibly matching TRDD3 (6 bases). The V gene's germline CDR1 is TVYSNPD and CDR2 GDNSRS (reference sequence). Trimming removed 4 bases from V and 0 bases from J, with 24 bases in between. The CDR3 is made up of 17 amino acids. As DNA, the CDR3 is TGTGCCTCAATACTTCTTTTCTCGGGGATTAACACCGATAAACTCATCTTT. Protein product: CASILLFSGINTDKLIF.

This chain uses TRDV3 with TRDJ1; TRDD3 aligns across 10 bases. Germline loops: CDR1 TVYSNPD, CDR2 GDNSRS (reference sequence). The V gene end was trimmed by 1 base and the J gene end by 0 bases; junction bases not matched to a gene: 20. This CDR3 region has 20 residues. CDR3 sequence (DNA): TGTGCCTTTAATCTCAACCTTGGGGGATACATAAGTCCGTACACCGATAAACTCATCTTT. Residues: CAFNLNLGGYISPYTDKLIF.